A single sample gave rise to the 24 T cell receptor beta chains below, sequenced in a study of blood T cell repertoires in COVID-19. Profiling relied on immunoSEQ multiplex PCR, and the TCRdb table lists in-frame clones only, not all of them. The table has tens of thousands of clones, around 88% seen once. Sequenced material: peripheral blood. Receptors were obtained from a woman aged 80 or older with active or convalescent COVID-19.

This CDR3 reads CASGYRGQTGELFF. Here the CDR3 DNA reads TGTGCCAGCGGGTACAGGGGGCAAACCGGGGAGCTGTTTTTT. This chain links TRBV7-9 with TRBJ2-2, with 9 nucleotides matching TRBD1. Unmatched junction bases numbered 6, after V lost 8 bases and J lost 5 bases. Germline-derived CDR1 and CDR2 are SEHNR and FQNEAQ (reference sequence). CDR3 length: 14 residues.

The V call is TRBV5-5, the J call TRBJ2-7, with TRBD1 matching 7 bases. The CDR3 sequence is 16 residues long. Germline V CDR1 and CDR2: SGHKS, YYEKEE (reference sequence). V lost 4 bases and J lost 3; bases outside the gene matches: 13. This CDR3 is CASSQLPGQSYYEQYF. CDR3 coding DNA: TGTGCCAGCAGCCAACTGCCGGGACAGTCTTACTACGAGCAGTACTTC.

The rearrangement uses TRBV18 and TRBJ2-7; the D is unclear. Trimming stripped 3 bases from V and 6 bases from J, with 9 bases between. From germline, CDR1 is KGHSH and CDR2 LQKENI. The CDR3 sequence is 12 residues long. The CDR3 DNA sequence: TGTGCCAGCTCACCTTTTTTATCCGAGCAGTACTTC. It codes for CASSPFLSEQYF.

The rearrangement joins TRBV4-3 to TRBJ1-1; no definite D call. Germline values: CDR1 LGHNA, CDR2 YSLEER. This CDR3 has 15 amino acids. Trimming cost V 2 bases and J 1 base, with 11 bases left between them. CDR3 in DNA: TGCGCCAGCAGCCAATGGACTGGGAGGAACACTGAAGCTTTCTTT. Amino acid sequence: CASSQWTGRNTEAFF.

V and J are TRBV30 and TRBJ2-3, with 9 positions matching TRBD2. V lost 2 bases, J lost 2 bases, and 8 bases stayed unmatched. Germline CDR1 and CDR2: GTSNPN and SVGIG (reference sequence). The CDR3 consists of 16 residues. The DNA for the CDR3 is TGTGCCTGGAGTCCCCCTCTAGCGGGGCTCACAGATACGCAGTATTTT. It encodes CAWSPPLAGLTDTQYF. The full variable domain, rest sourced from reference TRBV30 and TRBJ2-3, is SQTIHQWPATLVQPVGSPLSLECTVEGTSNPNLYWYRQAAGRGLQLLFYSVGIGQISSEVPQNLSASRPQDRQFILSSKKLLLSDSGFYLCAWSPPLAGLTDTQYFGPGTRLTVL.

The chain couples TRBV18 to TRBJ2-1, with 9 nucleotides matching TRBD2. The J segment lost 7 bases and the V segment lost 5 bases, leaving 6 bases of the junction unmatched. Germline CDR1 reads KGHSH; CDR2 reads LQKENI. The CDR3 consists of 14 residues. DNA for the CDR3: TGTGCCAGCTCAATGGGACTAGCTGAGAATGAGCAGTTCTTC. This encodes CASSMGLAENEQFF.

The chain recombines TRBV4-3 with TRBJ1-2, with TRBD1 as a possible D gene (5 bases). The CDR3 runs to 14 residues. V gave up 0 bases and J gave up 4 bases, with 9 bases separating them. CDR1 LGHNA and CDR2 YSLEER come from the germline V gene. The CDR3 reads CASSQDATGYGYTF. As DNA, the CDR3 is TGCGCCAGCAGCCAAGATGCAACAGGCTATGGCTACACCTTC.

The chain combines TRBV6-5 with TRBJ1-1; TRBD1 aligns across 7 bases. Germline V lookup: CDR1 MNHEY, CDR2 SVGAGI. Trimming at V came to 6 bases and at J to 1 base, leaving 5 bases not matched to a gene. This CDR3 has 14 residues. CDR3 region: CASRPTGRNTEAFF. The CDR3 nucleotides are TGTGCCAGCAGACCGACAGGGAGGAACACTGAAGCTTTCTTT.

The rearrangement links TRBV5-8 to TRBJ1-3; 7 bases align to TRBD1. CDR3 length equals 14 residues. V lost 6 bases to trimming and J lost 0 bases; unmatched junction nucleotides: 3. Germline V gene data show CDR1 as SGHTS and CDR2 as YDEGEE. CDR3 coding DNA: TGTGCCAGCAACCGACAGGGCTCTGGAAACACCATATATTTT. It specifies CASNRQGSGNTIYF.

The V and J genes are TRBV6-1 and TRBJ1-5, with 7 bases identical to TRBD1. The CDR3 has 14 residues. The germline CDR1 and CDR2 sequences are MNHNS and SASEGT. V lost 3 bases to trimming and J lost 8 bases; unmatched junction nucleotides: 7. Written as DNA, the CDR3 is TGTGCCAGCAGTGACCCGGGACAGCTCGAGCCCCAGCATTTT. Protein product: CASSDPGQLEPQHF.

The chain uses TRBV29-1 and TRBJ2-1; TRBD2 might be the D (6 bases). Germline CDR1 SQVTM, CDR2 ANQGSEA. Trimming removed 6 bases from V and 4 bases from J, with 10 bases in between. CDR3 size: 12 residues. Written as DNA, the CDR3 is TGCAGCGTAGTTCGGGGGTACAATGAGCAGTTCTTC. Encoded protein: CSVVRGYNEQFF.

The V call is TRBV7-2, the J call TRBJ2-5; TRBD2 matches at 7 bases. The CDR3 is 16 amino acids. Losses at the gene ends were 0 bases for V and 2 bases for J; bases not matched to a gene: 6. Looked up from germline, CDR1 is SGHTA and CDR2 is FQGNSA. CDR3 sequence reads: CASSLAGGVPQETQYF. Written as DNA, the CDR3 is TGTGCCAGCAGCTTAGCTGGGGGGGTTCCTCAAGAGACCCAGTACTTC.

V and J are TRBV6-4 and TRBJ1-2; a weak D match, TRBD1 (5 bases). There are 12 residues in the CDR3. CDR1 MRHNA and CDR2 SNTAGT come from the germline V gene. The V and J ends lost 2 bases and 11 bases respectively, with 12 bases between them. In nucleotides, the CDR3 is TGTGCCAGCAGTGACCCAGGGTCTAGATACACCTTC. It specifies CASSDPGSRYTF.

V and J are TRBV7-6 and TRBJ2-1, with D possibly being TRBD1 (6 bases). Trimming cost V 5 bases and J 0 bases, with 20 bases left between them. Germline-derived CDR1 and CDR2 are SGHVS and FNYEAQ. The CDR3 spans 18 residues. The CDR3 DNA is TGTGCCAGCAGCCCACATGTAGGGACAAAGAGCTCCTACAATGAGCAGTTCTTC. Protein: CASSPHVGTKSSYNEQFF.

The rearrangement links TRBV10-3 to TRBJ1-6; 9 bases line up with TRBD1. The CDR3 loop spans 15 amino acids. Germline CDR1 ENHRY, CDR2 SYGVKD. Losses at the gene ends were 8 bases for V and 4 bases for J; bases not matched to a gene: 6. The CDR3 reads CAIQTGTGYNSPLHF. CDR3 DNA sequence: TGTGCCATCCAAACCGGGACAGGGTATAATTCACCCCTCCACTTT.

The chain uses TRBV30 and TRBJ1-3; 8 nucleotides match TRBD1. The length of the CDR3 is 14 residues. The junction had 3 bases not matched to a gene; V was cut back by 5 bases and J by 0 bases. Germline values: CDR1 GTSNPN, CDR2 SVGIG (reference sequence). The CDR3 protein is CAWGQGISGNTIYF. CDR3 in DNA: TGTGCCTGGGGACAGGGCATCTCTGGAAACACCATATATTTT.

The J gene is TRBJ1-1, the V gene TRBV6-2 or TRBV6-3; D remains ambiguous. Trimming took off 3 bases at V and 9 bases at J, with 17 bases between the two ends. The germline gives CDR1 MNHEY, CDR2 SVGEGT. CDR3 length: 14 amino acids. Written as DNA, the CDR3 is TGTGCCAGCAGTTATATAGGAGGGCGGGCCCAAGCTTTCTTT. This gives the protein CASSYIGGRAQAFF.

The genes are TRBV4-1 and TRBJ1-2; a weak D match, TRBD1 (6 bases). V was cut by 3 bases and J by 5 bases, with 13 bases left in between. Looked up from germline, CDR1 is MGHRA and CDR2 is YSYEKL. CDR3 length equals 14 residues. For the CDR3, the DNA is TGCGCCAGCAGCCAGGTGACAGGTGAATATGGCTACACCTTC. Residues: CASSQVTGEYGYTF.

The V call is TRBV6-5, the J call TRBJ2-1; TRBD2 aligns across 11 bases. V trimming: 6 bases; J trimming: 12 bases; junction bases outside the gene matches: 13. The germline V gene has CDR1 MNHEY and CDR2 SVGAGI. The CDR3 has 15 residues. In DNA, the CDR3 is TGTGCCAGCAGGACTACAGGTCTAGCGGGAGGTTCGCAGTTCTTC. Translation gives CASRTTGLAGGSQFF.

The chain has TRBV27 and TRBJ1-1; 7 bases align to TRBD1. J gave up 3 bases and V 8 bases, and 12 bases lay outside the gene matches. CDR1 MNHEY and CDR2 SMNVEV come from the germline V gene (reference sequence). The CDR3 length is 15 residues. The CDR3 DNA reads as TGTGCCAGCGGCCGACAGGGCCGTACCCACACTGAAGCTTTCTTT. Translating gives CASGRQGRTHTEAFF.

The chain's CDR3 is CATQISGGRAFMNTEAFF. CDR3 nucleotides: TGTGCCACGCAGATTTCAGGAGGGCGCGCTTTCATGAACACTGAAGCTTTCTTT. The V and J genes are TRBV10-3 and TRBJ1-1; D gene ambiguous. There are 18 residues in the CDR3. V was clipped by 10 bases and J by 0 bases, with 27 bases between them. Per the germline V gene, CDR1 is ENHRY and CDR2 is SYGVKD.

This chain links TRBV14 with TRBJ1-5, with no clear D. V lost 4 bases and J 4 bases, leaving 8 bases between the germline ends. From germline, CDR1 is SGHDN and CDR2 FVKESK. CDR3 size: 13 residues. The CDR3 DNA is TGTGCCAGCAGCCGAGGGTGGAATCAGCCCCAGCATTTT. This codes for CASSRGWNQPQHF.

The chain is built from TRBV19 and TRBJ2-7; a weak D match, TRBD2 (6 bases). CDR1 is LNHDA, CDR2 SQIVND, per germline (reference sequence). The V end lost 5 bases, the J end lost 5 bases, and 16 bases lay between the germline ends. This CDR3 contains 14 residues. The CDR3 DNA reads TGTGCCAGTAGTGAGCGGGCCGGGCGGGACGAGCAGTACTTC. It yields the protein CASSERAGRDEQYF.

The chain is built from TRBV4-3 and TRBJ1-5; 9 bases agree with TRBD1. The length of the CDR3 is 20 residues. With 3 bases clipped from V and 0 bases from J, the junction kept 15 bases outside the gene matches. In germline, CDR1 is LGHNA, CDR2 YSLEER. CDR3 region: CASSQKRQGETPYSNQPQHF. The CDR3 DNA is TGCGCCAGCAGCCAGAAGCGACAGGGGGAGACCCCCTATAGCAATCAGCCCCAGCATTTT.